This passage covers 28 T cell receptor beta chains from one sample sequenced in a study of post-analysis software for immune sequencing data. Study results and limitations: Controls had lower frequencies than patients of five TRBV segments, which included TRBV5-6, TRBV5-1 and TRBV20-1.

Incorporated into the TCR beta cDNA libraries were unique molecular identifiers, which served to reduce PCR and sequencing biases. TCRdb independently ran MiXCR on the PCR reads; one entry per CDR3 protein. This sample has hundreds of thousands of distinct CDR3 sequences, with around 27% found just once. What these receptors recognize is not known. The material sequenced was blood. These receptor sequences come from a girl between 10 and 17 years old with multiple sclerosis.

V is TRBV15 and J is TRBJ2-3; D ambiguous. The CDR3 consists of 17 residues. In germline, CDR1 is LNHNV, CDR2 YYDKDF (reference sequence). V was shortened by 1 base and J by 1 base, with 15 bases between the two germline ends. The CDR3 loop is CATSRALARVRTDTQYF. DNA for the CDR3: TGTGCCACCAGCAGAGCTTTGGCTAGGGTTCGCACAGATACGCAGTATTTT.

The rearrangement joins TRBV5-1 to TRBJ1-6; D is unclear. Trimming removed 5 bases from V and 6 bases from J, with 12 bases in between. CDR1 is SGHRS and CDR2 is YFSETQ in the germline V gene. This CDR3 comprises 14 residues. In nucleotides, the CDR3 is TGCGCCAGCAGGGTCGGGATAGCTAATTCACCCCTCCACTTT. Amino acid sequence: CASRVGIANSPLHF. Full variable domain (outside the CDR3, taken from reference TRBV5-1 and TRBJ1-6): KAGVTQTPRYLIKTRGQQVTLSCSPISGHRSVSWYQQTPGQGLQFLFEYFSETQRNKGNFPGRFSGRQFSNSRSEMNVSTLELGDSALYLCASRVGIANSPLHFGNGTRLTVT.

The V and J genes are TRBV5-1 and TRBJ2-7; D is perhaps TRBD1 (5 bases). Germline V CDR1 and CDR2: SGHRS, YFSETQ. V was pared by 5 bases and J by 6 bases, with 18 bases between. CDR3 length equals 14 residues. For the CDR3, the DNA is TGCGCCAGCAGGAGCACAGGAGAGGCAGGCGAGCAGTACTTC. It translates to CASRSTGEAGEQYF. Together with reference TRBV5-1 and TRBJ2-7, the CDR3 gives the full variable domain: KAGVTQTPRYLIKTRGQQVTLSCSPISGHRSVSWYQQTPGQGLQFLFEYFSETQRNKGNFPGRFSGRQFSNSRSEMNVSTLELGDSALYLCASRSTGEAGEQYFGPGTRLTVT.

There are a few counts of this clonotype. V is TRBV7-2 and J is TRBJ2-1, with 8 bases that match TRBD2. There are 19 residues in the CDR3. Looked up from germline, CDR1 is SGHTA and CDR2 is FQGNSA. V trimming: 0 bases; J trimming: 1 base; junction bases outside the gene matches: 11. The CDR3 region is CASSLATETSGSSYNEQFF. The CDR3 DNA follows: TGTGCCAGCAGCTTAGCGACCGAAACTAGCGGAAGTTCCTACAATGAGCAGTTCTTC.

The chain uses TRBV6-6 and TRBJ2-5, with TRBD1 matching 11 bases. Trimming took 2 bases from V and 4 from J; bases not matched to a gene: 9. The germline V gene encodes CDR1 MNHNY and CDR2 SVGAGI (reference sequence). The CDR3 has 17 amino acids. The CDR3 region is CASSYVPGTGGRETQYF. The DNA for the CDR3 is TGTGCCAGCAGTTACGTACCCGGGACAGGGGGGAGAGAGACCCAGTACTTC.

The chain recombines TRBV9 with TRBJ2-7, with a weak D call TRBD2 (5 bases). V lost 0 bases and J 0 bases, leaving 7 bases between the germline ends. Germline values: CDR1 SGDLS, CDR2 YYNGEE. This CDR3 contains 14 residues. The DNA for the CDR3 is TGTGCCAGCAGCGTAGAAGAGGGCTCCTACGAGCAGTACTTC. This codes for CASSVEEGSYEQYF. Full variable domain (missing parts from reference TRBV9 and TRBJ2-7): DSGVTQTPKHLITATGQRVTLRCSPRSGDLSVYWYQQSLDQGLQFLIQYYNGEERAKGNILERFSAQQFPDLHSELNLSSLELGDSALYFCASSVEEGSYEQYFGPGTRLTVT.

This chain links TRBV6-2 or TRBV6-3 with TRBJ2-7; 9 bases align to TRBD2. The CDR3 has 17 residues. The V gene's germline CDR1 is MNHEY and CDR2 SVGEGT. After removal of 8 bases from V and 1 base from J, the junction contained 15 bases not matched to a gene. The CDR3 loop is CASASLRGLAGSYEQYF. The CDR3 DNA reads as TGTGCCAGCGCCTCATTACGGGGCCTAGCGGGATCCTACGAGCAGTACTTC.

This CDR3 reads CACGTGSGNIQYF. DNA for the CDR3: TGTGCCTGCGGTACAGGGTCAGGGAACATTCAGTACTTC. The genes are TRBV11-2 and TRBJ2-4, with D possibly matching TRBD1 (6 bases). Germline CDR1 and CDR2: SGHAT and FQNNGV. V was pared by 11 bases and J by 7 bases, with 18 bases between. The CDR3 extends over 13 amino acids.

The rearrangement joins TRBV3-1 to TRBJ1-5; D ambiguous. The germline CDR1 and CDR2 sequences are LGHDT and YNNKEL (reference sequence). Between the trimmed V and J ends, which lost 4 bases and 0 bases, there was a span of 10 bases. The CDR3 covers 15 residues. CDR3 DNA sequence: TGTGCCAGCAGCCCCGAACCCAATAGCAATCAGCCCCAGCATTTT. Protein: CASSPEPNSNQPQHF.

This clonotype was observed a handful of times. The genes are TRBV19 and TRBJ1-2; D uncertain. Trimming cost V 4 bases and J 5 bases, with 20 bases left between them. Per germline, CDR1 LNHDA and CDR2 SQIVND (reference sequence). The CDR3 consists of 16 residues. The chain's CDR3 is CASSTPWTRALYGYTF. In DNA form, the CDR3 reads TGTGCCAGTAGTACCCCTTGGACGAGGGCATTATATGGCTACACCTTC.

This clonotype has a single count. One end of the junction is discordant with germline, which a read error may explain. The genes are TRBV20-1 and TRBJ2-1; D is ambiguous. Germline CDR1 DFQATT, CDR2 SNEGSKA (reference sequence). This CDR3 spans 19 amino acids. The CDR3 is CSARSPWSRPGSSYNDQFF. CDR3 coding DNA: TGCAGTGCAAGAAGTCCCTGGAGTCGACCGGGTAGCTCCTACAATGATCAGTTCTTC.

This clonotype was counted a few times. The genes are TRBV7-9 and TRBJ2-5, with a possible D match to TRBD2 (5 bases). The DNA end is more similar to TRBJ2-7, so the J call may be wrong. The CDR3 loop spans 15 amino acids. Germline lookup yields CDR1 SEHNR and CDR2 FQNEAQ (reference sequence). CDR3 residues: CASSLQRQGGYEQYF. CDR3 sequence (DNA): TGTGCCAGCAGCCTACAACGACAAGGAGGCTACGAGCAGTACTTC.

This clonotype was found a few times. This sequence joins TRBV29-1 and TRBJ2-3; D is unresolved. From germline, CDR1 is SQVTM and CDR2 ANQGSEA. The germline V and J ends were trimmed by 1 base and 1 base, with 3 bases remaining between them. There are 12 residues in the CDR3. The CDR3: CSVEAGTDTQYF. DNA of the CDR3: TGCAGCGTTGAAGCCGGCACAGATACGCAGTATTTT.

J is TRBJ1-1 and V is TRBV6-5, with D unresolved. The V end was cut by 6 bases, the J end by 1 base, with 15 bases between. Germline V CDR1 and CDR2: MNHEY, SVGAGI. The CDR3 consists of 15 residues. This CDR3 reads CASSLYGVGNTEAFF. The CDR3, as DNA: TGTGCCAGCAGCCTATACGGGGTAGGGAACACTGAAGCTTTCTTT.

This clonotype was seen at least ten times. V is TRBV7-2 and J is TRBJ1-1, with D possibly TRBD1 on 5 matching bases. This CDR3 has 13 residues. In germline, CDR1 is SGHTA, CDR2 FQGNSA. The ends were cut back, 2 bases at V and 2 bases at J, with 6 bases in the middle. The CDR3 DNA sequence: TGTGCCAGCAGCTTAAGGGGAAACACTGAAGCTTTCTTT. Residues: CASSLRGNTEAFF.

This clonotype was recorded at least ten times. The chain recombines TRBV6-2 or TRBV6-3 with TRBJ2-1; D may be TRBD1 (5 bases). Trimming pared 6 bases from V and 0 bases from J, leaving 15 bases between. There are 16 residues in the CDR3. In germline, CDR1 is MNHEY, CDR2 SVGEGT. The CDR3 nucleotides read TGTGCCAGCAGCCGACGGACATCTAGCTCCTACAATGAGCAGTTCTTC. Its translation is CASSRRTSSSYNEQFF.

This sequence joins TRBV7-9 and TRBJ1-1; D may be TRBD1 (5 bases). The CDR3 is 14 amino acids. Trimming removed 5 bases from V and 11 bases from J, with 21 bases in between. The germline V gene encodes CDR1 SEHNR and CDR2 FQNEAQ (reference sequence). The CDR3: CASSPKQGPLAAFF. CDR3 bases: TGTGCCAGCAGCCCCAAGCAGGGTCCCCTCGCGGCTTTCTTT.

The chain recombines TRBV20-1 with TRBJ2-5; D might be TRBD2 (5 bases). Germline assignment: CDR1 DFQATT and CDR2 SNEGSKA (reference sequence). The CDR3 contains 14 residues. With 6 bases removed from V and 1 base from J, the gap between germline ends came to 15 bases. The CDR3 DNA follows: TGCAGTGCCCCAGGCGAGGGCGTCCAAGAGACCCAGTACTTC. Protein sequence: CSAPGEGVQETQYF.

The V gene is TRBV5-1, the J gene TRBJ2-1; D assignment may be TRBD1 or TRBD2 (5 bases each). The CDR3 length is 15 residues. V lost 4 bases to trimming and J lost 7 bases, with 18 bases between them. The V gene's germline CDR1 is SGHRS and CDR2 YFSETQ. The CDR3 nucleotides read TGCGCCAGCAGCGCCCGGCAGGGCCGAGGGAATGAGCAGTTCTTC. Translated: CASSARQGRGNEQFF.

With regard to this clonotype: A much larger clone differs from this one at a single base, so this may be a read error. J is TRBJ1-1 and V is TRBV20-1, with D unresolved. The V end was cut by 3 bases, the J end by 0 bases, with 5 bases between. The CDR3 sequence is 12 residues long. CDR1 is DFQATT and CDR2 is SNEGSKA in the germline V gene (reference sequence). The CDR3 bases are TGCAGTGCTAGGGGGATGAACACTGAAGCTTTCTTT. Translating it yields CSARGMNTEAFF.

The sample holds a few counts of this clonotype. The CDR3 sequence: CASSQPDSYNEQFF. The CDR3 bases are TGCGCCAGCAGCCAACCGGACTCCTACAATGAGCAGTTCTTC. V gene TRBV4-1 combines with J gene TRBJ2-1; D is undetermined. The CDR3 spans 14 residues. CDR1 MGHRA and CDR2 YSYEKL come from the germline V gene. Trimming cost V 2 bases and J 0 bases, with 5 bases left between them.

This chain connects TRBV27 to TRBJ2-5; D is perhaps TRBD2 (5 bases). The germline V gene encodes CDR1 MNHEY and CDR2 SMNVEV (reference sequence). V lost 5 bases and J lost 5, with 9 bases in between. CDR3 length equals 12 residues. CDR3 loop: CASSRGHETQYF. The CDR3, as DNA: TGTGCCAGCAGTAGAGGGCATGAGACCCAGTACTTC.

This clonotype has at least ten counts. J is TRBJ2-3 and V is TRBV4-3; unclear D gene. Germline values: CDR1 LGHNA, CDR2 YSLEER. The ends were cut back, 3 bases at V and 4 bases at J, with 14 bases in the middle. The CDR3 has 15 amino acids. Here the CDR3 DNA reads TGCGCCAGCAGCCACGGTATATCTTGGGCAGATACGCAGTATTTT. This translates into CASSHGISWADTQYF.

V usage is TRBV7-8 and J usage is TRBJ2-1; 9 nucleotides match TRBD2. Germline trimming cut 4 bases from V and 1 base from J; bases unmatched to any gene: 8. The CDR3 is made up of 17 amino acids. Germline V lookup: CDR1 SGHVS, CDR2 FQNEAQ. The CDR3, as DNA: TGTGCCAGCAGCTCTCCCCGACTAGCGGTATCCTACAATGAGCAGTTCTTC. It specifies CASSSPRLAVSYNEQFF.

Only one count was recorded for this clonotype. Here the CDR3 reads CASSEAGAAAYNEQFF. CDR3 bases: TGTGCCAGCAGTGAAGCGGGGGCAGCGGCCTACAATGAGCAGTTCTTC. This chain joins TRBV2 and TRBJ2-1, with D possibly being TRBD1 (6 bases). The CDR3 length is 16 residues. Germline V gene data show CDR1 as SNHLY and CDR2 as FYNNEI. V lost 0 bases, J lost 2 bases, and 11 bases lay in between.

This clonotype has at least ten counts. The chain joins TRBV29-1 to TRBJ2-5; D is tentatively TRBD1 or TRBD2 (6 bases each). The J call is doubtful: the DNA matches TRBJ2-7 better. This CDR3 contains 12 residues. From germline, CDR1 is SQVTM and CDR2 ANQGSEA. CDR3 sequence (DNA): TGCAGCGGCAGCCTCGGGGGCTCCGAGCAGTACTTC. Amino acids: CSGSLGGSEQYF.

This clonotype came up once. The chain carries TRBV10-3 and TRBJ2-2, with 7 bases matching TRBD1. The CDR3 runs to 13 residues. CDR1 is ENHRY, CDR2 SYGVKD, per germline. The V gene end was trimmed by 4 bases and the J gene end by 6 bases; junction bases not matched to a gene: 2. CDR3: CAISGGQSGELFF. For the CDR3, the DNA is TGTGCCATCAGTGGGGGACAGTCCGGGGAGCTGTTTTTT.

V is TRBV10-3 and J is TRBJ1-2; D gene ambiguous. This CDR3 is built from 14 residues. The ends were cut back, 8 bases at V and 2 bases at J, with 15 bases in the middle. Germline-derived CDR1 and CDR2 are ENHRY and SYGVKD. CDR3 sequence (DNA): TGTGCCATCTCCCAAGAGGGCTCAAACTATGGCTACACCTTC. Its translation: CAISQEGSNYGYTF.